These T cell receptor beta chains were read from a single sample in a study of long-term antiretroviral therapy in people with HIV. This table comes from immunoSEQ multiplex PCR, and its TCRdb copy is limited to in-frame clones, with some not included. The top ten clones hold roughly 18% of a sample with 14,000 or so clones, roughly 80% of them seen once. This specimen was unsorted PBMCs, taken just before starting antiretroviral therapy. The receptors were gathered from a man aged 35 to 55 with HIV. Both conserved end residues are part of each CDR3. Each record gives: D gene, J gene, clone size, V gene, CDR3 DNA, CDR3 protein. The D gene is left open where the match is weak. A row's size may be missing; if present it is once, few, many or a size class.

D: .; J: TRBJ1-4; size: .; V: TRBV6-5; DNA: TGTGCCAGCAGTTACCAGGGACGCAATGAAAAACTGTTTTTT; CDR3: CASSYQGRNEKLFF
D: .; J: TRBJ2-2; size: .; V: TRBV19; DNA: TGTGCCAGTAGCAGGGACGGTTCTTTAAGGGAGCTGTTTTTT; CDR3: CASSRDGSLRELFF
D: .; J: TRBJ2-7; size: .; V: TRBV5-6; DNA: TGTGCCAGCAGCTTGTTGGCAAGCGGGGACAGTCGACCCAGCTACGAGCAGTACTTC; CDR3: CASSLLASGDSRPSYEQYF
D: .; J: TRBJ2-7; size: once; V: TRBV11-3; DNA: TGTGCCAGCAGCTCTGGGACGCAACTCTACGAGCAGTACTTC; CDR3: CASSSGTQLYEQYF
D: TRBD1; J: TRBJ1-5; size: .; V: TRBV19; DNA: TGTGCCAGTAGTCCAGAGTTGACAGGGCTTTCGAATCAGCCCCAGCATTTT; CDR3: CASSPELTGLSNQPQHF
D: .; J: TRBJ2-4; size: .; V: TRBV11-2; DNA: TGTGCCAGCAGCTTAGAGCCAGGGAAAAACATTCAGTACTTC; CDR3: CASSLEPGKNIQYF
D: .; J: TRBJ1-1; size: medium-sized; V: TRBV6-5; DNA: TGTGCCAGCAGTTCCCGCGGGAACACTGAAGCTTTCTTT; CDR3: CASSSRGNTEAFF
D: .; J: TRBJ2-1; size: .; V: TRBV5-1; DNA: TGCGCCAGCAGCTTGGTTGTTTCCACCTTGACGAGCTCCTACAATGAGCAGTTCTTC; CDR3: CASSLVVSTLTSSYNEQFF
D: .; J: TRBJ1-2; size: .; V: TRBV19; DNA: TGTGCCACCAGAACGGGGGGAGGGGCTTGGGGCTACACCTTC; CDR3: CATRTGGGAWGYTF
D: TRBD1; J: TRBJ1-5; size: .; V: TRBV11-2; DNA: TGTGCCAGCAGCTGGACAGGGAATCAGCCCCAGCATTTT; CDR3: CASSWTGNQPQHF
D: .; J: TRBJ2-7; size: few; V: TRBV12-5; DNA: TGTGCTAGTGGTTTGAGTACCTACGAGCAGTACTTC; CDR3: CASGLSTYEQYF
D: TRBD1; J: TRBJ1-6; size: few; V: TRBV28; DNA: TGTGCCAGCAGACGTGACAGGGGGCTCAATTCACCCCTCCACTTT; CDR3: CASRRDRGLNSPLHF
D: TRBD2; J: TRBJ2-5; size: once; V: TRBV27; DNA: TGTGCCAGCAGGGCTAGCGGGAGCGCAGGGAAGACCCAGTACTTC; CDR3: CASRASGSAGKTQYF
D: TRBD2; J: TRBJ2-7; size: .; V: TRBV6-1; DNA: TGTGCCAGCAAGGTGACTAGCAACGGGGGGTACGAGCAGTACTTC; CDR3: CASKVTSNGGYEQYF
D: TRBD2; J: TRBJ2-7; size: .; V: TRBV5-6; DNA: TGTGCCAGCAGCTGGTTGGGGAGGGCGGGTGGGGGTGGCTCCTACGAGCAGTACTTC; CDR3: CASSWLGRAGGGGSYEQYF
D: .; J: TRBJ1-2; size: .; V: TRBV6-1; DNA: TGTGCCAGCAGTGAAGCGCTAGGGGTTAATGGCGGTGGCTACACCTTC; CDR3: CASSEALGVNGGGYTF
D: .; J: TRBJ1-2; size: .; V: TRBV11-2; DNA: TGTGCCAGCAGCCTACAGGCTAACTATGGCTACACCTTC; CDR3: CASSLQANYGYTF
D: .; J: TRBJ1-2; size: few; V: TRBV4-1; DNA: TGCGCCAGCAGCCCGGGGGACTCTAACTATGGCTACACCTTC; CDR3: CASSPGDSNYGYTF
D: .; J: TRBJ1-1; size: .; V: TRBV7-9; DNA: TGTGCCACAGGGTTGGGGCAGGGAGGGAACACTGAAGCTTTCTTT; CDR3: CATGLGQGGNTEAFF
D: .; J: TRBJ2-1; size: .; V: TRBV30; DNA: TGTGCCTGGGGTGGCGGTCCCGGGGATGAGCAGTTCTTC; CDR3: CAWGGGPGDEQFF
D: TRBD1; J: TRBJ2-3; size: .; V: TRBV5-7; DNA: TGTGCCAGCGGACAGGGATACACTACAGATACGCAGTATTTT; CDR3: CASGQGYTTDTQYF
D: .; J: TRBJ1-4; size: .; V: TRBV14; DNA: TGTGCCAGCAGCCATACGTTACAGGGCGAACTGTTTTTT; CDR3: CASSHTLQGELFF
D: TRBD2; J: TRBJ2-3; size: .; V: TRBV5-6; DNA: TGTGCCAGCAGCTCTAAGCGGGGGAGCACAGATACGCAGTATTTT; CDR3: CASSSKRGSTDTQYF
D: TRBD2; J: TRBJ2-1; size: .; V: TRBV9; DNA: TGTGCCAGCAGCGGCTCTAGCGGGAGGTTCGACAATGAGCAGTTCTTC; CDR3: CASSGSSGRFDNEQFF
D: TRBD1; J: TRBJ1-2; size: .; V: TRBV5-6; DNA: TGTGCCAGCAGCTCCCGGACAGGGTCTGGCTACACCTTC; CDR3: CASSSRTGSGYTF
D: .; J: TRBJ2-7; size: few; V: TRBV7-9; DNA: TGTGCCAGCAGCGTAAGGGTGCGGGAGCAGTACTTC; CDR3: CASSVRVREQYF
D: .; J: TRBJ1-2; size: .; V: TRBV29-1; DNA: TGCAGCGTTGGCCGGGACGGATCCTATGGCTACACCTTC; CDR3: CSVGRDGSYGYTF
D: TRBD1; J: TRBJ1-1; size: .; V: TRBV19; DNA: TGTGCCACCTCCGGACAGGGCTTGGACACTGAAGCTTTCTTT; CDR3: CATSGQGLDTEAFF
D: TRBD1; J: TRBJ1-2; size: .; V: TRBV7-8; DNA: TGTGCCAGCAGCCAGGGGGGTGGGACAGGACCGCTTATGGATGGCTACACCTTC; CDR3: CASSQGGGTGPLMDGYTF
D: .; J: TRBJ2-2; size: .; V: TRBV7-9; DNA: TGTGCCAGCAGCTCGGACAGAACGAACACCGGGGAGCTGTTTTTT; CDR3: CASSSDRTNTGELFF
D: .; J: TRBJ2-2; size: .; V: TRBV12-5; DNA: TGTGCTAGTGGTCGGACACAGAACACCGGGGAGCTGTTTTTT; CDR3: CASGRTQNTGELFF
D: TRBD1; J: TRBJ2-3; size: once; V: TRBV18; DNA: TGTGCCAGCTCACCGCAGGGGGCCAATACAGATACGCAGTATTTT; CDR3: CASSPQGANTDTQYF
D: .; J: TRBJ2-6; size: .; V: TRBV11-2; DNA: TGTGCCAGCAGCTTAACGCGCTCTGGGGCCAACGTCCTGACTTTC; CDR3: CASSLTRSGANVLTF
D: TRBD2; J: TRBJ2-7; size: .; V: TRBV6-6; DNA: TGTGCCAGCAGTTACCAACAGCGGGAGGGGGCCTACGAGCAGTACTTC; CDR3: CASSYQQREGAYEQYF
D: .; J: TRBJ2-1; size: .; V: TRBV19; DNA: TGTGCCAGTAGTTTGACTTCCGCCCTGGGTGAGCAGTTCTTC; CDR3: CASSLTSALGEQFF
D: .; J: TRBJ1-2; size: .; V: TRBV28; DNA: TGTGCCAGCAGTTCCCGACGTGGGAGAGACCTATGGGGCTACACCTTC; CDR3: CASSSRRGRDLWGYTF
D: .; J: TRBJ2-3; size: .; V: TRBV7-2; DNA: TGTGCCAGCAGCTTGGGGTGGCAAACCACAGATACGCAGTATTTT; CDR3: CASSLGWQTTDTQYF
D: .; J: TRBJ2-5; size: once; V: TRBV6-1; DNA: TGTGCCAGCAGCGAAAGGTGGCAGACTCAAGAGACCCAGTACTTC; CDR3: CASSERWQTQETQYF
D: .; J: TRBJ2-3; size: .; V: TRBV4-1; DNA: TGCGCCAGCAGCCAAGAAGGGGAACTAATGGCAGATACGCAGTATTTT; CDR3: CASSQEGELMADTQYF
D: .; J: TRBJ1-2; size: .; V: TRBV11-2; DNA: TGTGCCAGCAGCTTAGAATTTGGGGACGAAACGGCCGGGGGCGGCTACACCTTC; CDR3: CASSLEFGDETAGGGYTF
D: .; J: TRBJ1-3; size: .; V: TRBV2; DNA: TGTGCCAGCAGTGAACGCGTTTCTGGCTCTGGAAACACCATATATTTT; CDR3: CASSERVSGSGNTIYF
D: TRBD2; J: TRBJ2-3; size: .; V: TRBV18; DNA: TGTGCCAGCTCACCAACGGCGGGAGTGGGCACAGATACGCAGTATTTT; CDR3: CASSPTAGVGTDTQYF
D: .; J: TRBJ2-7; size: .; V: TRBV27; DNA: TGTGCCAGCACCCCCACCTGGGGGGTCTCTATCTACGAGCAGTACTTC; CDR3: CASTPTWGVSIYEQYF
D: .; J: TRBJ2-2; size: few; V: TRBV14; DNA: TGTGCCAGCAGCCAAGGTGGGCCTCCGGGGGAGCTGTTTTTT; CDR3: CASSQGGPPGELFF
D: TRBD2; J: TRBJ2-3; size: few; V: TRBV11-2; DNA: TGTGCCAGCAGCCAGAGGGCTAGCGGGGAACGCACAGATACGCAGTATTTT; CDR3: CASSQRASGERTDTQYF
D: TRBD1; J: TRBJ1-1; size: .; V: TRBV14; DNA: TGTGCCAGCAGCCCCCAGGGGGCCACTGAAGCTTTCTTT; CDR3: CASSPQGATEAFF
D: .; J: TRBJ1-2; size: .; V: TRBV9; DNA: TGTGCCAGCAGCGTGGGCAGGGAACCCTATGGCTACACCTTC; CDR3: CASSVGREPYGYTF